The 5 T cell receptor beta chains in this list originate from one sample, sequenced in a study of PD-L1 blockade in urothelial cancer. The data were produced by immunoSEQ multiplex PCR, yet TCRdb's version contains in-frame clones alone and is incomplete. The table includes 55,000 or so clones, 84% detected once. The sample here was PBMCs, taken around atezolizumab (anti-PD-L1) treatment. These receptors came from a man aged 35-49 years with urothelial cancer.

Here the CDR3 reads CASSLVPQGAGATNEKLFF. The CDR3 DNA sequence: TGCGCCAGCAGCTTGGTCCCCCAGGGGGCTGGTGCGACTAATGAAAAACTGTTTTTT. The J gene is TRBJ1-4, the V gene TRBV5-1, with 8 bases matching TRBD1. The germline V gene encodes CDR1 SGHRS and CDR2 YFSETQ. The CDR3 is 19 amino acids. V lost 0 bases to trimming and J lost 2 bases; unmatched junction nucleotides: 12.

In this sample, this clone turned up once. The CDR3 coding sequence is TGTGCCAGCAGCCCCCGGACTAGCGGGAGATACGAGCAGTACTTC. Amino acid sequence: CASSPRTSGRYEQYF. The V gene is TRBV5-8, the J gene TRBJ2-7; 13 nucleotides match TRBD2. V gave up 4 bases and J gave up 4 bases; unmatched junction bases: 5. The CDR3 sequence is 15 residues long. Germline assignment: CDR1 SGHTS and CDR2 YDEGEE.

Worth noting for this clone: One junction end disagrees with the germline gene, perhaps due to a read error. The chain combines TRBV5-6 with TRBJ2-5; maybe TRBD2 (5 bases). CDR3 length: 14 amino acids. Germline lookup yields CDR1 SGHDT and CDR2 YYEEEE. Here the CDR3 reads CVSSAPGEEETQYF. Here the CDR3 DNA reads TGTGTCAGCAGCGCCCCCGGGGAAGAGGAGACCCAGTACTTC.

This clone appeared a few times. The chain couples TRBV2 to TRBJ2-4, with 7 bases that match TRBD1. The germline CDR1 and CDR2 sequences are SNHLY and FYNNEI. V trimming: 8 bases; J trimming: 6 bases; junction bases outside the gene matches: 10. There are 14 residues in the CDR3. CDR3 in DNA: TGTGCCAGCCATTGGAACAGGGGCGGAAACATTCAGTACTTC. Its translation: CASHWNRGGNIQYF.

The chain carries TRBV6-1 and TRBJ2-7; D possibly corresponds to TRBD1 (5 bases). Per the germline V gene, CDR1 is MNHNS and CDR2 is SASEGT. The V and J ends lost 0 bases and 1 base respectively, with 10 bases between them. The CDR3 totals 15 residues. The CDR3: CASSEAIGASYEQYF. The CDR3, as DNA: TGTGCCAGCAGTGAAGCTATAGGGGCTTCCTACGAGCAGTACTTC.